The rows below give T cell receptor beta chains drawn from one sample of a study of T cells after yellow fever vaccination. TCRdb itself ran the 5' RACE reads through MiXCR, one entry per CDR3 protein. The sample includes 96,000 or so distinct CDR3 sequences, 7.5% to 10% of them seen just once. Material: CD8+ T cells not binding an NS4B(214-222) dextramer, sorted from PBMCs, obtained approximately 16 days after the first yellow fever vaccination. Every receptor here comes from a man between 18 and 29 years old who received the YFV17D yellow fever vaccine. CDR3s include the opening cysteine and the closing phenylalanine or tryptophan. D genes are given only for firm matches. Size is omitted from some rows. Given values are once, few, many or a class for expanded clones.

TRBJ2-3	TRBD1	few	TRBV19	CASSIPQGADTQYF	TGTGCCAGTAGTATCCCTCAGGGGGCGGATACGCAGTATTTT
TRBJ1-4	-	-	TRBV29-1	CSVGQQASPLATNEKLFF	TGCAGCGTAGGACAACAGGCGTCACCCCTTGCAACTAATGAAAAACTGTTTTTT
TRBJ2-3	-	-	TRBV9	CASSDRLLTDTQYF	TGTGCCAGCAGCGACAGACTCCTGACAGATACGCAGTATTTT
TRBJ1-3	-	few	TRBV28	CASTESSWEDSQGNTIYF	TGTGCCAGCACCGAGTCGTCGTGGGAGGACAGCCAGGGAAACACCATATATTTT
TRBJ2-3	-	few	TRBV4-3	CASSALTTFGRTDTQYF	TGCGCCAGCAGCGCTCTCACTACCTTTGGCCGCACAGATACGCAGTATTTT
TRBJ1-3	TRBD1	few	TRBV4-1	CASSQEAAGGYSGNTIYF	TGCGCCAGCAGCCAAGAGGCCGCAGGGGGCTACTCTGGAAACACCATATATTTT
TRBJ2-2	-	few	TRBV12-3/TRBV12-4	CASGRGTGELFF	TGTGCCAGCGGACGAGGCACCGGGGAGCTGTTTTTT
TRBJ2-1	-	few	TRBV5-6	CASSLEGLRPHEQFF	TGTGCCAGCAGCTTGGAGGGATTGCGTCCCCATGAGCAGTTCTTC
TRBJ1-4	-	few	TRBV25-1	CASSEYRTDNEKLFF	TGTGCCAGCAGTGAATATCGGACAGATAATGAAAAACTGTTTTTT
TRBJ2-3	-	few	TRBV24-1	CATSDLPDPRDTQYF	TGTGCCACCAGTGACCTTCCTGATCCGAGGGATACGCAGTATTTT
TRBJ2-7	TRBD1	-	TRBV7-8	CASSLYRRGQIITYEQYF	TGTGCCAGCAGCTTATATCGCCGGGGACAGATAATAACTTACGAGCAGTACTTC
TRBJ2-2	TRBD1	few	TRBV4-1	CASSALPQGALRTGELFF	TGCGCCAGCAGCGCTCTCCCCCAGGGGGCCCTACGGACCGGGGAGCTGTTTTTT
TRBJ1-5	-	-	TRBV28	CASSLPTPKAQPQHF	TGTGCCAGCAGTCTCCCGACTCCTAAAGCGCAGCCCCAGCATTTT
TRBJ2-2	-	few	TRBV11-2	CASRSYDTGELFF	TGTGCCAGCAGAAGCTATGATACCGGGGAGCTGTTTTTT
TRBJ1-3	-	-	TRBV6-1	CASSERQRRAGNTIYF	TGTGCCAGCAGTGAACGACAGCGGAGGGCCGGAAACACCATATATTTT
TRBJ1-6	-	many	TRBV6-5	CASRLSSDGANSPLHF	TGTGCCAGCAGACTCTCTTCGGACGGAGCTAATTCACCCCTCCACTTT
TRBJ2-7	-	-	TRBV5-7	CASKSLDGRTSYEQYF	TGTGCCAGCAAATCTCTTGATGGCAGAACCTCCTACGAGCAGTACTTC
TRBJ2-3	-	few	TRBV4-1	CASSPGRTQYF	TGCGCCAGCAGCCCCGGTAGAACGCAGTATTTT
TRBJ2-4	TRBD1	many	TRBV28	CASSYRGEDIQYF	TGTGCCAGCAGTTACAGGGGTGAGGACATTCAGTACTTC
TRBJ1-2	-	-	TRBV10-3	CAISEGQALGYTF	TGTGCCATCAGCGAGGGACAAGCCTTAGGCTACACCTTC
TRBJ2-6	TRBD2	-	TRBV7-9	CASSPREGSSGANVLTF	TGTGCCAGCAGCCCCCGGGAGGGGAGCTCTGGGGCCAACGTCCTGACTTTC
TRBJ1-2	-	few	TRBV5-1	CASSWGIGYTF	TGCGCCAGCAGCTGGGGTATCGGCTACACCTTC
TRBJ2-4	TRBD1	-	TRBV19	CASSGTGRMENIQYF	TGTGCCAGTAGTGGGACAGGGAGGATGGAAAACATTCAGTACTTC
TRBJ2-3	TRBD2	few	TRBV6-2/TRBV6-3	CASSRLAGGADTQYF	TGTGCCAGCAGTAGACTAGCGGGGGGCGCAGATACGCAGTATTTT
TRBJ2-5	TRBD2	-	TRBV3-1	CASSLTGLAGGRETQYF	TGTGCCAGCAGCCTGACGGGACTAGCGGGGGGCCGGGAGACCCAGTACTTC
TRBJ2-4	-	few	TRBV6-1	CASSSLQGSGWNIQYF	TGTGCCAGCTCATCGTTACAGGGTTCAGGGTGGAACATTCAGTACTTC
TRBJ2-5	TRBD2	-	TRBV11-1	CASGGGLETQYF	TGTGCCAGCGGCGGGGGACTGGAGACCCAGTACTTC
TRBJ1-2	-	many	TRBV20-1	CSARQGPPNYGYTF	TGCAGTGCTAGACAGGGACCTCCTAACTATGGCTACACCTTC
TRBJ2-1	TRBD1	few	TRBV9	CASTPGTDFYNEQFF	TGTGCATCTACACCTGGGACAGATTTCTACAATGAGCAGTTCTTC
TRBJ1-2	-	-	TRBV6-5	CASSYSWDSYGYTF	TGTGCCAGCAGTTACTCGTGGGATAGCTATGGCTACACCTTC
TRBJ1-2	-	few	TRBV20-1	CSAPRGGGGYTF	TGCAGTGCTCCTAGGGGGGGGGGCGGCTACACCTTC
TRBJ2-7	TRBD1	-	TRBV27	CASGAGQGSEQYF	TGTGCCAGCGGGGCCGGACAGGGCTCCGAGCAGTACTTC
TRBJ2-1	-	few	TRBV5-1	CASSWTDTQLKNEQFF	TGCGCCAGCAGCTGGACGGACACCCAGCTTAAGAATGAGCAGTTCTTC
TRBJ1-2	-	many	TRBV20-1	CSARDVGVPNYGYTF	TGCAGTGCTAGAGATGTGGGGGTTCCTAACTATGGCTACACCTTC
TRBJ2-3	TRBD2	few	TRBV3-1	CASTPPLAGGRDTQYF	TGTGCCAGCACCCCCCCTCTAGCGGGGGGGAGGGATACGCAGTATTTT
TRBJ2-6	TRBD1	few	TRBV3-1	CASSIGQGTGANVLTF	TGTGCCAGCAGCATCGGACAGGGCACTGGGGCCAACGTCCTGACTTTC
TRBJ2-1	TRBD2	few	TRBV11-2	CASRGTGGLNEQFF	TGTGCCAGCCGCGGTACGGGGGGGCTCAATGAGCAGTTCTTC
TRBJ1-1	-	few	TRBV29-1	CSVDMVTTNTEAFF	TGCAGCGTTGATATGGTCACGACCAACACTGAAGCTTTCTTT
TRBJ1-1	-	-	TRBV20-1	CSARDPKGTANTEAFF	TGCAGTGCTAGAGATCCTAAAGGGACGGCGAACACTGAAGCTTTCTTT
TRBJ2-3	-	few	TRBV5-1	CASSLFRGEADTQYF	TGCGCCAGCAGCTTATTCCGGGGCGAGGCAGATACGCAGTATTTT
TRBJ2-1	TRBD2	-	TRBV20-1	CSATDETSYEQFF	TGCAGTGCTACCGACGAGACTAGCTATGAGCAGTTCTTC
TRBJ2-2	TRBD2	-	TRBV12-3/TRBV12-4	CASTTGLAGDGELFF	TGTGCCAGCACCACAGGACTAGCGGGGGACGGGGAGCTGTTTTTT
TRBJ2-1	-	-	TRBV20-1	CSASWGPREYNEQFF	TGCAGTGCTAGTTGGGGCCCGAGGGAATACAATGAGCAGTTCTTC
TRBJ2-1	-	-	TRBV11-2	CASSSTGNEQFF	TGTGCCAGCAGCTCGACTGGCAATGAGCAGTTCTTC
TRBJ2-5	-	-	TRBV27	CASSLKAGAQETQYF	TGTGCCAGCAGTTTAAAGGCCGGGGCACAAGAGACCCAGTACTTC
TRBJ2-7	TRBD1	few	TRBV7-9	CASSPPPGQETYEQYF	TGTGCCAGCAGTCCACCCCCGGGACAGGAGACCTACGAGCAGTACTTC
TRBJ2-7	-	-	TRBV7-2	CASGHPGQGTYEQYF	TGTGCCAGCGGCCACCCGGGGCAGGGCACCTACGAGCAGTACTTC